One sample yielded the 3 T cell receptor beta chains listed below, sequenced in a study of T cell responses to AZD1222 COVID-19 vaccine. Some clones are missing from TCRdb's copy, which holds only in-frame ones; the method was immunoSEQ multiplex PCR. Of more than 100,000 clones listed, approximately 90% were seen once; the top ten hold roughly 8.9%. Sequenced here: peripheral blood, sampled on day 0 of AZD1222 vaccination. These receptors were collected from an adult in good health.

V usage is TRBV18 and J usage is TRBJ1-1, with no clear D. The CDR3 is 12 residues long. Per germline, CDR1 KGHSH and CDR2 LQKENI. V dropped 8 bases and J dropped 4 bases, with 11 bases sitting between them. The CDR3 DNA follows: TGTGCCAGCCTAGATGGGAGCACTGAAGCTTTCTTT. The encoded protein is CASLDGSTEAFF.

The J gene is TRBJ1-3, the V gene TRBV9, with D perhaps matching TRBD1 (5 bases). V lost 3 bases and J 3 bases, leaving 7 bases between the germline ends. Germline lookup yields CDR1 SGDLS and CDR2 YYNGEE. The CDR3 loop spans 13 amino acids. The CDR3 DNA is TGTGCCAGCAGCGCTGGGGGTGGAAACACCATATATTTT. This encodes CASSAGGGNTIYF. Full variable domain (rest looked up from reference TRBV9 and TRBJ1-3): DSGVTQTPKHLITATGQRVTLRCSPRSGDLSVYWYQQSLDQGLQFLIQYYNGEERAKGNILERFSAQQFPDLHSELNLSSLELGDSALYFCASSAGGGNTIYFGEGSWLTVV.

The V and J genes are TRBV11-2 and TRBJ1-6, with D possibly TRBD1 on 6 matching bases. Germline assignment: CDR1 SGHAT and CDR2 FQNNGV. The CDR3 runs 15 residues. The V end lost 7 bases, the J end lost 13 bases, and 23 bases lay between the germline ends. This CDR3 reads CASTQGRGGLSPLHF. CDR3 DNA: TGTGCCAGCACCCAGGGGAGGGGAGGTTTATCGCCCCTCCACTTT.